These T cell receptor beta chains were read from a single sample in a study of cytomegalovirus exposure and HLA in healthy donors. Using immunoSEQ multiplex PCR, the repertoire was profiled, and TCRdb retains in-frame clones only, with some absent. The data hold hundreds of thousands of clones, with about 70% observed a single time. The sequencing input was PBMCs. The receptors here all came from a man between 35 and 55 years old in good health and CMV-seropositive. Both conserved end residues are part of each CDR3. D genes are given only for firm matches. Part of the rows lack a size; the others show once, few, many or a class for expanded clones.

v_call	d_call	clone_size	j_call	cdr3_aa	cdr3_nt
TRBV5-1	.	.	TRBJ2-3	CASSLLLERRVYDTQYF	TGCGCCAGCAGCTTGCTGCTTGAGCGGCGCGTTTACGATACGCAGTATTTT
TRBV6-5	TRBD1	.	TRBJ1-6	CASSYVVGGQGSPLHF	TGTGCCAGCAGTTACGTAGTTGGGGGACAGGGTTCACCCCTCCACTTT
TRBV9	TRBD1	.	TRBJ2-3	CASSVVTGEDTQYF	TGTGCCAGCAGCGTAGTTACAGGGGAGGATACGCAGTATTTT
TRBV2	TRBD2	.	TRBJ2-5	CASVFGSTSGETQYF	TGTGCCAGCGTATTCGGATCCACTAGCGGGGAAACCCAGTACTTC
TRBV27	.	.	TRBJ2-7	CASSFGGSSYEQYF	TGTGCCAGCAGTTTTGGGGGGAGCTCCTACGAGCAGTACTTC
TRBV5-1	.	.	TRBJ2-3	CASSLEGRTATDTQYF	TGCGCCAGCAGCTTGGAAGGAAGGACAGCCACAGATACGCAGTATTTT
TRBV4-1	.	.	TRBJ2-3	CASSQGSGLRQIYTQYF	TGCGCCAGCAGCCAAGGTTCGGGACTTCGTCAAATATATACGCAGTATTTT
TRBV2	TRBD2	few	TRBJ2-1	CASRGAGGRNEQFF	TGTGCCAGCAGGGGTGCGGGGGGGAGGAATGAGCAGTTCTTC
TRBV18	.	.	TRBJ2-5	CASSPPSKETQYF	TGTGCCAGCTCACCCCCAAGCAAAGAGACCCAGTACTTC
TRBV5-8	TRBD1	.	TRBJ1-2	CASSGLTGTGFYGYTF	TGTGCCAGCAGCGGACTTACCGGGACAGGGTTCTATGGCTACACCTTC
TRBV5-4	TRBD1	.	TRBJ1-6	CASSSRQGSSYNSPLHF	TGTGCCAGCAGCTCTAGACAGGGAAGCTCCTATAATTCACCCCTCCACTTT
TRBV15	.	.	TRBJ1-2	CATSRDRANYGYTF	TGTGCCACCAGCAGAGACCGAGCTAACTATGGCTACACCTTC
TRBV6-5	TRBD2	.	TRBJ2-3	CASRAGGRTDTQYF	TGTGCCAGCAGGGCGGGGGGGCGGACAGATACGCAGTATTTT
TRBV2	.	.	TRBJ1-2	CASSEAARGGYGYTF	TGTGCCAGCAGTGAAGCTGCGAGGGGGGGGTATGGCTACACCTTC
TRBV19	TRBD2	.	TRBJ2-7	CASSLGLAGSYEQYF	TGTGCCAGTAGTTTGGGACTAGCGGGGAGCTACGAGCAGTACTTC
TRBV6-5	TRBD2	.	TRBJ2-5	CASSPSGGAGETQYF	TGTGCCAGCAGCCCGAGCGGGGGGGCCGGGGAGACCCAGTACTTC
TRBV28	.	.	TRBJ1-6	CASAGTQNSPLHF	TGTGCCAGCGCCGGGACACAGAATTCACCCCTCCACTTT
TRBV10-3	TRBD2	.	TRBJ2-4	CAISSGGGNIQYF	TGTGCCATCAGTTCGGGGGGAGGAAACATTCAGTACTTC
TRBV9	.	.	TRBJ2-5	CASSPQALGETQYF	TGTGCCAGCAGCCCGCAGGCCCTGGGAGAGACCCAGTACTTC
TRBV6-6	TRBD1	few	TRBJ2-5	CASRGAGGFETQYF	TGTGCCAGCAGAGGCGCAGGGGGCTTTGAGACCCAGTACTTC
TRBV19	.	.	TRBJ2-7	CASSQDRAYEQYF	TGTGCCAGTAGCCAGGACAGAGCCTACGAGCAGTACTTC
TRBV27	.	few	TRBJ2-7	CASSSYSQGLEQYF	TGTGCCAGCAGTTCTTACAGCCAGGGTCTCGAGCAGTACTTC
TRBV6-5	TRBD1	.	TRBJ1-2	CASSYLDRGGGYTF	TGTGCCAGCAGTTACCTGGACAGGGGCGGTGGCTACACCTTC
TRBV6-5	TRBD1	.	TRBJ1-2	CASSYSAGGIYGYTF	TGTGCCAGCAGTTACTCGGCAGGGGGGATCTATGGCTACACCTTC
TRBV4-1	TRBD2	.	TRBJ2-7	CASSPRASGYEQYF	TGCGCCAGCAGCCCCCGGGCTAGCGGGTACGAGCAGTACTTC
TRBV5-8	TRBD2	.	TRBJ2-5	CASSGGLTETQYF	TGTGCCAGCAGCGGGGGACTAACGGAGACCCAGTACTTC
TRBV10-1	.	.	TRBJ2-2	CASSEFITGELFF	TGCGCCAGCAGTGAGTTTATCACCGGGGAGCTGTTTTTT
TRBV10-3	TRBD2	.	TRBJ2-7	CAISESGSGGPSSYEQYF	TGTGCCATCAGTGAGTCGGGTAGCGGGGGACCCAGCTCCTACGAGCAGTACTTC
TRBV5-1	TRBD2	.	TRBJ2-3	CASRTLAGTWDTQYF	TGCGCCAGCAGGACCCTAGCGGGGACCTGGGATACGCAGTATTTT
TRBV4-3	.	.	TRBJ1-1	CASSTGTGTEAFF	TGCGCCAGCAGCACTGGAACAGGAACTGAAGCTTTCTTT
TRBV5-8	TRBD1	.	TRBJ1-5	CASSYRGDQPQHF	TGTGCCAGCAGTTACAGGGGAGATCAGCCCCAGCATTTT
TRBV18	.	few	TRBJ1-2	CASSPSGEGYGYTF	TGTGCCAGCTCACCATCGGGGGAGGGATATGGCTACACCTTC
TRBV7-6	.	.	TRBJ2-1	CASSLGIAQSNEQFF	TGTGCCAGCAGCTTAGGAATAGCGCAGAGCAATGAGCAGTTCTTC
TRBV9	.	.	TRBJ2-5	CASSVAGGETQYF	TGTGCCAGCAGCGTCGCAGGGGGGGAGACCCAGTACTTC
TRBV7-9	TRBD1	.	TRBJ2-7	CASSLGDRGEQYF	TGTGCCAGCAGCTTAGGCGACAGGGGCGAGCAGTACTTC
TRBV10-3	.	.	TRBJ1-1	CAISEATEAFF	TGTGCCATCAGTGAAGCCACTGAAGCTTTCTTT
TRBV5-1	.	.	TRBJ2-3	CASSFLAGEYTDTQYF	TGCGCCAGTAGCTTCTTGGCCGGGGAATACACAGATACGCAGTATTTT
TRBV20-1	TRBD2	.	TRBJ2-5	CSAPSGGSQYF	TGCAGTGCCCCGAGCGGGGGATCCCAGTACTTC
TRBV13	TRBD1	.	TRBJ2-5	CASSSGQGETQYF	TGTGCCAGCAGCTCGGGACAGGGAGAGACCCAGTACTTC
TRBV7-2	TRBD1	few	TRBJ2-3	CASSRTGVTDTQYF	TGTGCCAGCAGCCGTACAGGGGTCACAGATACGCAGTATTTT
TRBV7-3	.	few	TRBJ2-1	CASSPMGRVSYNEQFF	TGTGCCAGCAGCCCCATGGGCAGGGTCTCATACAATGAGCAGTTCTTC
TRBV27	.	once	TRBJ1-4	CASSSPDRINEKLFF	TGTGCCAGCAGCTCCCCGGACAGAATTAATGAAAAACTGTTTTTT
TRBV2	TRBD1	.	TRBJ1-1	CASSGDRGADTEAFF	TGTGCCAGCAGTGGGGACAGGGGCGCTGACACTGAAGCTTTCTTT
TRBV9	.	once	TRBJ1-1	CASSTTGEDTEAFF	TGTGCCAGCAGCACAACAGGAGAGGACACTGAAGCTTTCTTT
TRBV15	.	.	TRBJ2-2	CATSRDRADLGSGELFF	TGTGCCACCAGCAGAGATCGGGCAGACCTCGGGAGCGGGGAGCTGTTTTTT
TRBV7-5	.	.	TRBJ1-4	CARSLGQINEKLFF	TGTGCCAGAAGCTTAGGACAGATCAATGAAAAACTGTTTTTT
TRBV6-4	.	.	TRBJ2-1	CASSLLAFYNEQFF	TGTGCCAGCAGCTTACTAGCTTTCTACAATGAGCAGTTCTTC
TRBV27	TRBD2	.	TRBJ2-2	CASSLAGGPGELFF	TGTGCCAGCAGTTTAGCGGGGGGGCCCGGGGAGCTGTTTTTT
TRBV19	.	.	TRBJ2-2	CASKSQSDTGELFF	TGTGCCAGTAAGTCGCAGAGCGACACCGGGGAGCTGTTTTTT
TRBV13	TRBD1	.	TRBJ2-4	CASSVWDRDTSGAKNIQYF	TGTGCCAGCAGCGTCTGGGACAGGGATACCTCCGGGGCCAAAAACATTCAGTACTTC